A selection of T cell receptor beta chains follows, all from one sample in a study of glioma-infiltrating T cells after dendritic cell vaccination. Produced via immunoSEQ multiplex PCR; TCRdb's table is partial and in-frame only. The sample contains about 49,000 clones, about 85% of which appear only once. The sample was blood, taken before dendritic cell vaccination. Receptors were obtained from a human donor with glioblastoma. Both conserved end residues are part of each CDR3. D genes are given only for firm matches. Only some rows state a clone size, as once, few, many or a class for expanded clones.

clone_size	v_call	d_call	j_call	cdr3_aa	cdr3_nt
few	TRBV29-1	.	TRBJ1-2	CSVGVGPRQTYGYTF	TGCAGCGTAGGCGTGGGTCCCCGACAGACCTATGGCTACACCTTC
.	TRBV13	TRBD2	TRBJ2-3	CASSSGTSGGARTQYF	TGTGCCAGCAGCTCAGGGACTAGCGGGGGGGCGCGTACGCAGTATTTT
.	TRBV7-9	.	TRBJ1-2	CASSPRDTDDYGYTF	TGTGCCAGCAGCCCACGGGACACGGACGACTATGGCTACACCTTC
.	TRBV27	TRBD1	TRBJ1-2	CASSSRTGGSYGYTF	TGTGCCAGCAGTTCTCGGACAGGGGGTTCCTATGGCTACACCTTC
.	TRBV11-3	.	TRBJ2-7	CASSLVSGQNYEQYF	TGTGCCAGCAGCTTAGTTTCAGGACAGAACTACGAGCAGTACTTC
.	TRBV30	TRBD2	TRBJ2-3	CAWRNPSGSVGTQYF	TGTGCCTGGAGGAACCCTAGCGGGAGTGTGGGTACGCAGTATTTT
once	TRBV7-2	.	TRBJ1-5	CASSLGGKNQPQHF	TGTGCCAGCAGCTTGGGGGGAAAGAATCAGCCCCAGCATTTT
.	TRBV21-1	.	TRBJ1-1	CASRSPRLERNTEAFF	TGTGCCAGCAGGTCACCTCGGCTAGAGAGGAACACTGAAGCTTTCTTT
.	TRBV9	TRBD1	TRBJ2-1	CASSVAGGAADEQFF	TGTGCCAGCAGCGTAGCAGGGGGCGCGGCAGATGAGCAGTTCTTC
.	TRBV27	.	TRBJ2-1	CASSLLGPPEQFF	TGTGCCAGCAGTCTCCTGGGCCCCCCTGAGCAGTTCTTC
.	TRBV30	.	TRBJ2-7	CAWTTEYEQYF	TGTGCCTGGACCACGGAGTACGAGCAGTACTTC
.	TRBV19	TRBD2	TRBJ2-5	CASTLAGAETQYF	TGTGCCAGTACACTAGCGGGAGCAGAGACCCAGTACTTC
.	TRBV7-9	TRBD1	TRBJ2-3	CASSHRDRGNRDTQYF	TGTGCCAGCAGCCACAGGGACAGGGGAAACAGGGATACGCAGTATTTT
.	TRBV9	TRBD2	TRBJ2-7	CASSVNSGSSYEQYF	TGTGCCAGCAGCGTAAATAGCGGGAGCTCCTACGAGCAGTACTTC
.	TRBV7-9	TRBD1	TRBJ1-4	CASSLAGTGVVKLFF	TGTGCCAGCAGCTTAGCAGGGACAGGCGTGGTAAAACTGTTTTTT
.	TRBV18	.	TRBJ2-3	CASFHGDTQYF	TGTGCCAGCTTTCACGGAGATACGCAGTATTTT
.	TRBV14	TRBD1	TRBJ1-2	CASSQTDRGYGYTF	TGTGCCAGCAGCCAAACTGACAGGGGCTATGGCTACACCTTC
.	TRBV5-6	TRBD1	TRBJ2-7	CASSLWDRVYEQYF	TGTGCCAGCAGCTTATGGGACAGGGTTTACGAGCAGTACTTC
.	TRBV4-1	TRBD1	TRBJ2-5	CASSGTGETQYF	TGCGCCAGCTCTGGGACAGGAGAGACCCAGTACTTC
.	TRBV6-1	TRBD2	TRBJ2-1	CASNKGTSRDEQFF	TGTGCCAGCAATAAAGGGACTAGCAGAGATGAGCAGTTCTTC
.	TRBV9	TRBD2	TRBJ2-7	CASSAGLAGLLDEQYF	TGTGCCAGCAGCGCCGGACTAGCGGGACTCCTGGACGAGCAGTACTTC
few	TRBV12-5	.	TRBJ2-1	CATGVGTQPFF	TGTGCTACCGGGGTGGGGACACAGCCGTTCTTC
.	TRBV5-6	.	TRBJ1-3	CASSFDPGTYSGNTIYF	TGTGCCAGCAGCTTTGATCCCGGGACTTACTCTGGAAACACCATATATTTT
once	TRBV7-2	.	TRBJ2-1	CASSSELALEQFF	TGTGCCAGCAGCTCGGAACTAGCTCTGGAGCAGTTCTTC
.	TRBV7-2	.	TRBJ1-2	CASSYVKGGRGYTF	TGTGCCAGCAGCTACGTCAAAGGGGGTCGGGGCTACACCTTC
few	TRBV4-2	TRBD1	TRBJ1-5	CASSLQGQGPHQPQHF	TGTGCCAGCAGCCTCCAAGGACAGGGTCCCCATCAGCCCCAGCATTTT
.	TRBV27	TRBD1	TRBJ1-1	CASRRTGPTEAFF	TGTGCCAGCAGGCGGACAGGGCCGACTGAAGCTTTCTTT
.	TRBV29-1	.	TRBJ1-1	CSVGEGRENTEAFF	TGCAGCGTTGGGGAGGGTCGCGAGAACACTGAAGCTTTCTTT
.	TRBV7-9	TRBD1	TRBJ2-4	CASSRTGVENIQYF	TGTGCCAGCAGCCGTACAGGGGTGGAAAACATTCAGTACTTC
.	TRBV10-2	TRBD2	TRBJ2-7	CASSWGLAGENEQYF	TGCGCCAGCAGTTGGGGACTAGCGGGGGAAAACGAGCAGTACTTC
.	TRBV19	TRBD1	TRBJ1-4	CASSNQPGGNEKLFF	TGTGCCAGTAGTAACCAGCCAGGGGGAAATGAAAAACTGTTTTTT
.	TRBV6-6	.	TRBJ2-5	CASSSRAEETQYF	TGTGCCAGCAGTTCCAGGGCGGAGGAGACCCAGTACTTC
.	TRBV5-4	TRBD2	TRBJ2-7	CASSFSAGGAYEQYF	TGTGCCAGCAGCTTTTCAGCGGGAGGGGCCTACGAGCAGTACTTC
.	TRBV2	.	TRBJ1-2	CASSEEGVYGYTF	TGTGCCAGCAGTGAAGAAGGAGTTTATGGCTACACCTTC
.	TRBV7-2	TRBD1	TRBJ1-3	CASSFRDSTLNSGNTIYF	TGTGCCAGCAGCTTCCGGGACAGCACGCTGAACTCTGGAAACACCATATATTTT
.	TRBV4-3	.	TRBJ1-6	CASSHLDSPSSPLHF	TGCGCCAGCAGCCACCTCGACAGTCCCTCTTCACCCCTCCACTTT
.	TRBV30	.	TRBJ1-1	CAWKPWGGRSTEAFF	TGTGCCTGGAAACCGTGGGGGGGGCGATCCACTGAAGCTTTCTTT
.	TRBV19	TRBD1	TRBJ1-4	CASTVDRGLRKLFF	TGTGCCAGTACCGTGGACAGGGGGCTTCGAAAACTGTTTTTT
.	TRBV4-1	TRBD1	TRBJ2-7	CASSQAGTGIYEQYF	TGCGCCAGCAGCCAAGCCGGGACAGGGATCTACGAGCAGTACTTC
once	TRBV7-2	.	TRBJ2-7	CASSWRISTGEQYF	TGTGCCAGCAGCTGGAGAATTTCTACAGGCGAGCAGTACTTC
.	TRBV27	.	TRBJ2-1	CASGLSERNEQFF	TGTGCCAGCGGCCTCTCGGAGAGAAATGAGCAGTTCTTC
.	TRBV6-5	.	TRBJ2-3	CASSLLALEGNTQYF	TGTGCCAGCAGTTTACTAGCCCTAGAGGGGAATACGCAGTATTTT
.	TRBV7-8	TRBD1	TRBJ1-2	CASSLADRDYGYTF	TGTGCCAGCAGCTTAGCGGACAGGGACTATGGCTACACCTTC
.	TRBV5-1	TRBD1	TRBJ1-1	CASSMRSGQGLGNTEAFF	TGCGCCAGCAGCATGCGATCGGGACAGGGCTTAGGAAACACTGAAGCTTTCTTT
.	TRBV12-5	.	TRBJ2-2	CASGLLLSRGTGELFF	TGTGCTAGTGGTTTGCTGCTTAGCCGGGGAACCGGGGAGCTGTTTTTT
.	TRBV27	.	TRBJ2-2	CASSPRGGENTGELFF	TGTGCCAGCAGCCCCCGGGGCGGGGAGAACACCGGGGAGCTGTTTTTT
.	TRBV7-6	.	TRBJ1-2	CASSSRVANYGYTF	TGTGCCAGCAGCTCCAGGGTGGCAAACTATGGCTACACCTTC
.	TRBV7-2	.	TRBJ2-7	CASSLPRASTPYEQYF	TGTGCCAGCAGCCTCCCCCGGGCTAGCACCCCCTACGAGCAGTACTTC
once	TRBV2	TRBD1	TRBJ1-2	CASSPDRGVNYGYTF	TGTGCCAGCAGCCCAGACAGGGGGGTCAACTATGGCTACACCTTC
.	TRBV10-2	.	TRBJ1-5	CASSGQSNQPQHF	TGCGCCAGCAGTGGACAGAGCAATCAGCCCCAGCATTTT
.	TRBV5-1	TRBD1	TRBJ1-4	CASSGTGTGNEKLFF	TGCGCCAGCAGCGGGACCGGGACAGGGAATGAAAAACTGTTTTTT
.	TRBV7-9	.	TRBJ2-3	CASSLALWGGTDTQYF	TGTGCCAGCAGCTTAGCGCTATGGGGAGGCACAGATACGCAGTATTTT
.	TRBV11-2	.	TRBJ1-2	CASSLAGNRYRRDGYTF	TGTGCCAGCAGCTTAGCAGGGAACCGATATCGAAGGGATGGCTACACCTTC
.	TRBV5-1	TRBD1	TRBJ2-6	CASSLATGGRSGANVLTF	TGCGCCAGCAGCTTGGCCACAGGGGGCCGCTCTGGGGCCAACGTCCTGACTTTC
.	TRBV2	TRBD2	TRBJ2-1	CASKVAGAGDEQFF	TGTGCCAGCAAAGTAGCGGGGGCGGGCGATGAGCAGTTCTTC
.	TRBV6-1	.	TRBJ1-1	CASSAQGNTEAFF	TGTGCCAGCAGCGCCCAGGGGAACACTGAAGCTTTCTTT